Only one count was recorded for the clone carrying this T cell receptor (beta chain). Antigen specificity is unknown. Sequencing used immunoSEQ multiplex PCR; TCRdb keeps in-frame clones, though not all of them. The sample holds over 20,000 clones, about 86% seen once. Germline loops: CDR1 MGHRA, CDR2 YSYEKL. Trimming removed 4 bases from V and 2 bases from J; junction bases left unmatched: 4. The CDR3 loop spans 14 amino acids. This sample was included in a study of OX40 agonist ivuxolimab in advanced cancers. Looking at the study overall: One hepatocellular carcinoma and two cutaneous melanoma patients partially responded.

Study-level findings and limits: Some of the lowest clonal expansion was seen in partial responders at 0.1-3.0 mg/kg. Clonal expansion by week 6 occurred in CD4+ and CD8+ blood T cells (at 0.1 to 3.0 mg/kg). It was also the case that some nonresponders had low normalized T-cell clonal expansion.

Material: CD4+ or CD8+ T cells sorted from blood, obtained in a trial of the OX40 agonist ivuxolimab. This sequence joins TRBV4-1 and TRBJ2-5; 7 bases agree with TRBD2. The clonotype originates from an adult with an advanced solid tumor such as melanoma, head and neck, liver or kidney cancer. CDR3 nucleotides: TGCGCCAGCAGCCGGGAGGGAGTTCAAGAGACCCAGTACTTC. This encodes CASSREGVQETQYF.